Sequencing of this T cell receptor (beta chain) was carried out in a study of CD8 T cells in Susac syndrome. Turning to the study itself: Patients with Susac syndrome who were sequenced included about 6 with active disease and roughly eight in remission. Treatment at blood withdrawal was none, corticosteroids, or intravenous immunoglobulin alone in Susac syndrome patients. Study-wide results and limits: Clonal expansion was present among Susac CD8+ cells. This expansion reached its peak in TEMRA cells and in active patients.

An input of about 0.5 to 1 ug of RNA was subjected to reverse transcription using random hexamers. TCRdb reanalysed the immunoSEQ multiplex PCR reads using MiXCR and keeps one entry per CDR3 protein. The sample has 95,000 to 150,000 distinct CDR3 sequences, over 90% seen once. On this clonotype: Its specificity is not known.

Peripheral blood CD8+ and CD4+ T cells were profiled by TCR beta sequencing. The TCR sequence derives from a human donor with Susac syndrome. Sequenced: CD8+ T cells from PBMCs.

CDR3 DNA: TGTGCCTGGTCCCTTGGGCAGACCCAGTACTTC. Translation gives CAWSLGQTQYF. The chain has TRBV30 and TRBJ2-5, with D hard to call. Trimming shortened V by 5 bases and J by 6 bases, and 10 bases separated the two germline ends. Germline V gene sequence: CDR1 GTSNPN, CDR2 SVGIG (reference sequence). This CDR3 is 11 amino acids long.